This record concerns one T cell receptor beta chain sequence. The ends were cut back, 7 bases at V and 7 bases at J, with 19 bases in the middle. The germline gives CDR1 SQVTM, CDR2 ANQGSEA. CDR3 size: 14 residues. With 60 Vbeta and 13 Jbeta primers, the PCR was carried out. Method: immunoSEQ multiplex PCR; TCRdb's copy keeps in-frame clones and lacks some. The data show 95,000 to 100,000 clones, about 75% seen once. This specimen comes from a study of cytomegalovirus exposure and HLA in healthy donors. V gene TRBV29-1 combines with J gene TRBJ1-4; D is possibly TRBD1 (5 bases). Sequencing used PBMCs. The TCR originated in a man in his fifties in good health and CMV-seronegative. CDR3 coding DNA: TGCAGCGCTCAACGGGGGGACGCGGCTGAAAAACTGTTTTTT. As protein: CSAQRGDAAEKLFF.